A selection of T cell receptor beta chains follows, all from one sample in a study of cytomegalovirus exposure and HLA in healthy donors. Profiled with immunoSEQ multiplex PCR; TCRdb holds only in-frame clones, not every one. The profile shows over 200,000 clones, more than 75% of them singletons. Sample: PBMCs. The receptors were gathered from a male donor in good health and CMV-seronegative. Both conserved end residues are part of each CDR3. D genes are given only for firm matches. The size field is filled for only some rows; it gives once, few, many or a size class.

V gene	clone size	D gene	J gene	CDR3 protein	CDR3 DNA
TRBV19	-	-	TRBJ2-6	CASSLESGANVLTF	TGTGCCAGTAGTTTGGAGTCTGGGGCCAACGTCCTGACTTTC
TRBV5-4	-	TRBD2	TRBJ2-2	CASHSGTKNTGELFF	TGTGCCAGCCATAGCGGGACAAAGAACACCGGGGAGCTGTTTTTT
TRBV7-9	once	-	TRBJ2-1	CASSLVILGSDEQFF	TGTGCCAGCAGCTTAGTAATTCTGGGTAGCGATGAGCAGTTCTTC
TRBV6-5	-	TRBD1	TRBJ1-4	CASRGQSNEKLFF	TGTGCCAGCAGGGGACAGTCTAATGAAAAACTGTTTTTT
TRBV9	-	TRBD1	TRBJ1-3	CASSYGTGRSGNTIYF	TGTGCCAGCAGCTATGGGACAGGGAGGTCTGGAAACACCATATATTTT
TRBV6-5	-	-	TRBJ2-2	CASTSLGGTTGELFF	TGTGCCAGCACCTCACTCGGGGGAACGACCGGGGAGCTGTTTTTT
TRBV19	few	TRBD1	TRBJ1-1	CASSIGQGTRAFF	TGTGCCAGTAGTATCGGACAGGGGACGAGAGCTTTCTTT
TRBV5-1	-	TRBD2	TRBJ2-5	CASSLGLAVTLGETQYF	TGCGCCAGCAGCCTAGGACTAGCGGTAACATTGGGGGAGACCCAGTACTTC
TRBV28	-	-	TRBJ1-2	CASSFGTHNYGYTF	TGTGCCAGCAGTTTTGGGACACATAACTATGGCTACACCTTC
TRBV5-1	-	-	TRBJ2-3	CASSPVAASTDTQYF	TGCGCCAGTTCACCCGTAGCGGCCAGCACAGATACGCAGTATTTT
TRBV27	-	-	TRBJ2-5	CASRGLERVGETQYF	TGTGCCAGCAGGGGCCTTGAGAGGGTCGGAGAGACCCAGTACTTC
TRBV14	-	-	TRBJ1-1	CASSQERVRSEAFF	TGTGCCAGCAGCCAAGAGCGGGTGAGGAGTGAAGCTTTCTTT
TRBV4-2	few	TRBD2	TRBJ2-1	CASSLAGLAGHNEQFF	TGTGCCAGCAGCCTAGCGGGACTAGCGGGCCACAATGAGCAGTTCTTC
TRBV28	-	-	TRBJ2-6	CASSFSSGANVLTF	TGTGCCAGCAGTTTCAGCTCTGGGGCCAACGTCCTGACTTTC
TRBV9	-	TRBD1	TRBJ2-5	CASSVNRGSETQYF	TGTGCCAGCAGCGTAAACAGGGGTAGCGAGACCCAGTACTTC
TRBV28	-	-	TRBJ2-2	CASNRVRGGELFF	TGTGCCAGCAACAGGGTCCGAGGGGGGGAGCTGTTTTTT
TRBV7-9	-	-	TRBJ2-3	CASSLVAAVTDTQYF	TGTGCCAGCAGCTTAGTCGCGGCAGTCACAGATACGCAGTATTTT
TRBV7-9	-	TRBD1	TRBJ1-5	CASSLGQGAEQPQHF	TGTGCCAGCAGCTTGGGACAGGGGGCAGAACAGCCCCAGCATTTT
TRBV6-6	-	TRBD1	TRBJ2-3	CASSYSRDRGGTQYF	TGTGCCAGCAGTTACTCCAGGGACAGGGGAGGTACGCAGTATTTT
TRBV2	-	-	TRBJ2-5	CASSDLLQETQYF	TGTGCCAGCTCCGACTTGTTACAAGAGACCCAGTACTTC
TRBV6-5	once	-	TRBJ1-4	CASSADSLLGEKLFF	TGTGCCAGCAGTGCCGACAGCCTCCTTGGTGAAAAACTGTTTTTT
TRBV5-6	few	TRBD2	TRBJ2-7	CASSPGTSAQYF	TGTGCCAGCAGCCCCGGGACTAGCGCACAGTACTTC
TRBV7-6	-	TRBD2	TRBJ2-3	CASSRLAGVGDTQYF	TGTGCCAGCAGCCGACTAGCGGGAGTCGGAGATACGCAGTATTTT
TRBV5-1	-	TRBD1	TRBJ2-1	CASSAPGTGGNEQFF	TGCGCCAGCAGCGCACCCGGGACAGGGGGCAATGAGCAGTTCTTC
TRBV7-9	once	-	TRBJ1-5	CASSLGDQPQHF	TGTGCCAGCAGCTTAGGAGATCAGCCCCAGCATTTT
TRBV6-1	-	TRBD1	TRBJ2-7	CASSTRTGGGEQYF	TGTGCCAGCAGCACGAGAACAGGGGGCGGCGAGCAGTACTTC
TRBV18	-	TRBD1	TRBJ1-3	CASSPNRGDTIYF	TGTGCCAGCTCACCAAACAGGGGAGACACCATATATTTT
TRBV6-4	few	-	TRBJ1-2	CASSATGTSYGYTF	TGTGCCAGCAGTGCTACAGGGACTAGCTATGGCTACACCTTC
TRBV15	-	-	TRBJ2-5	CATSRMSTETQYF	TGTGCCACCAGCAGAATGTCTACTGAGACCCAGTACTTC
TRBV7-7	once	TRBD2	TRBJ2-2	CASSSSGRGTGELFF	TGTGCCAGCAGCTCTAGCGGGAGAGGGACCGGGGAGCTGTTTTTT
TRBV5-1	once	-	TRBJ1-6	CASSGRTPGSSYNSPLHF	TGCGCCAGCAGCGGAAGAACCCCAGGCAGCTCCTATAATTCACCCCTCCACTTT
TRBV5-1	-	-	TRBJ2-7	CASSLIRGGDEQYF	TGCGCCAGCAGCTTGATCAGGGGTGGAGACGAGCAGTACTTC
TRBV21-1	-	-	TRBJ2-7	CASSKDRQTSGTSDGPRPPYEQYF	TGTGCCAGCAGCAAAGACCGGCAGACTAGCGGAACTAGTGATGGTCCTCGTCCCCCCTACGAGCAGTACTTC
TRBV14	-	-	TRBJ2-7	CASSHRVSHEQYF	TGTGCCAGCAGCCATCGGGTTTCCCACGAGCAGTACTTC
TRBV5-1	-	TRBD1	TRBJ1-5	CASMEGTGRGQPQHF	TGCGCCAGCATGGAAGGGACAGGGAGAGGACAGCCCCAGCATTTT
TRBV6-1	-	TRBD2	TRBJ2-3	CASSEAVSASGLEGQYF	TGTGCCAGCAGTGAAGCAGTCTCGGCTAGCGGCCTGGAGGGGCAGTATTTT
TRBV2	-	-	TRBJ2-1	CASSEPGSSYNEQFF	TGTGCCAGCAGTGAACCGGGGAGCTCCTACAATGAGCAGTTCTTC
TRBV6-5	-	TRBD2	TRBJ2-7	CASSSPGLAAYEQYF	TGTGCCAGCAGTTCCCCGGGACTAGCGGCTTACGAGCAGTACTTC
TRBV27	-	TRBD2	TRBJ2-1	CASSLSKAGGWNEQFF	TGTGCCAGCAGTTTATCGAAGGCGGGAGGGTGGAATGAGCAGTTCTTC
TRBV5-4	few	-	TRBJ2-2	CASSKGAGPVNTGELFF	TGTGCCAGCAGCAAGGGGGCGGGGCCCGTAAACACCGGGGAGCTGTTTTTT
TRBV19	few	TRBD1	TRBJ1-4	CASSVTGDTNEKLFF	TGTGCCAGTAGTGTAACAGGGGACACTAATGAAAAACTGTTTTTT
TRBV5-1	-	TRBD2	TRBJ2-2	CASSPGLAGANTGELFF	TGCGCCAGCAGCCCGGGACTAGCGGGAGCCAACACCGGGGAGCTGTTTTTT
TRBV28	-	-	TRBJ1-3	CASSAGSRLNTIYF	TGTGCCAGCAGTGCAGGGTCCCGACTAAACACCATATATTTT
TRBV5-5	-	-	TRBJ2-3	CASSFVASRLGGRADTQYF	TGTGCCAGCAGCTTTGTGGCCTCCAGACTAGGAGGTCGTGCAGATACGCAGTATTTT
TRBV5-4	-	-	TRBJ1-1	CASRPTSGLDTEAFF	TGTGCCAGCAGGCCCACGTCAGGGTTGGACACTGAAGCTTTCTTT
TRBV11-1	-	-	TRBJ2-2	CASRLRANTGELFF	TGTGCCAGCAGGTTAAGAGCGAACACCGGGGAGCTGTTTTTT